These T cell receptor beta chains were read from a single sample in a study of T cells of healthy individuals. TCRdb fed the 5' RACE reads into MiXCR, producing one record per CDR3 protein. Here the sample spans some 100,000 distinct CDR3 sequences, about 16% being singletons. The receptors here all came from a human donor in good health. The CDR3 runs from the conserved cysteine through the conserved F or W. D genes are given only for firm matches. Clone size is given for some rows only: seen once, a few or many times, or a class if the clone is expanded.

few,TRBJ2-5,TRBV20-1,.,TGCAGTGCTAGACAGGGGATGAGGGTGGAGACCCAGTACTTC,CSARQGMRVETQYF
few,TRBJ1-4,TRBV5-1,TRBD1,TGCGCCAGCAGAAAGGTACCGGGACAGGGCTCAACTAATGAAAAACTGTTTTTT,CASRKVPGQGSTNEKLFF
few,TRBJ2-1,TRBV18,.,TGTGCCAGCTCACCACCCAGCGGGTGGTACTACAATGAGCAGTTCTTC,CASSPPSGWYYNEQFF
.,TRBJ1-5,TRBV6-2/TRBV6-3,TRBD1,TGTGCCAGCAGACAGGGGGACCAGCCCCAGCATTTT,CASRQGDQPQHF
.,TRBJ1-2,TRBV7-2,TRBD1,TGTGCCAGCAGCTACAGGACAGGGTCTAACTATGGCTACACCTTC,CASSYRTGSNYGYTF
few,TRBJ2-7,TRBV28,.,TGTGCCAGCAGTTCCCCGGAAATCGGGAGTACCTACGAGCAGTACTTC,CASSSPEIGSTYEQYF
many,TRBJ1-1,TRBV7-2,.,TGTGCCAGCAGCTCCTTCGTCCGGGGAGGAGGAGCTTTCTTT,CASSSFVRGGGAFF
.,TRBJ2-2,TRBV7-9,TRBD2,TGTGCCAGCAGCTTAGCTAGCGGGGGGACCTCCACCGGGGAGCTGTTTTTT,CASSLASGGTSTGELFF
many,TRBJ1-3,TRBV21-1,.,TGTGCCAGCAGTCGTAAAACTGCGTTTTTGGGCAGCTCAAACTCTGGAAACACCATATATTTT,CASSRKTAFLGSSNSGNTIYF
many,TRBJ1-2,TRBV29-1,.,TGCAGCGTCCAATCGCCGGGGTTTTCTACCTATGGCTACACCTTC,CSVQSPGFSTYGYTF
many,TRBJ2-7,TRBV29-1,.,TGCAGCGCCCGAGGGTATGCCTACGAGCAGTACTTC,CSARGYAYEQYF
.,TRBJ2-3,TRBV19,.,TGTGCCAGTAGTGAACGGGACTGGTTCGGGGCGCAGTATTTT,CASSERDWFGAQYF
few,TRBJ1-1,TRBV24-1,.,TGTGCCACCAGTGATGCGCGGGGTTTGGGGGAAGCTTTCTTT,CATSDARGLGEAFF
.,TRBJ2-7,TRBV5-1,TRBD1,TGCGCCAGCAGCTTGTCAGGGGGCCATTACGAGCAGTACTTC,CASSLSGGHYEQYF
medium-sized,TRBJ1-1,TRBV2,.,TGTGCCAGCACCTTCGACACTGAAGCTTTCTTT,CASTFDTEAFF
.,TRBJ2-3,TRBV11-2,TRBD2,TGTGCCAGCAGCTTTGTTTCTAGCGGGGGATGGGATACGCAGTATTTT,CASSFVSSGGWDTQYF
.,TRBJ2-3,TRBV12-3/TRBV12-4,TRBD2,TGTGCCAGCAGTTCGACTAGCGGGGCCACAGATACGCAGTATTTT,CASSSTSGATDTQYF
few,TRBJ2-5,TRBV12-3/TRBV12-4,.,TGTGCCAGCAGTACCCTGGCGTACCAAGAGACCCAGTACTTC,CASSTLAYQETQYF
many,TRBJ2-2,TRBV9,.,TGTGCCAGCAGCCCGTCCTGGGCGAATCACACCGGGGAGCTGTTTTTT,CASSPSWANHTGELFF
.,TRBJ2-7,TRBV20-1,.,TGCAGTGCTAGAGAGGATAGGGAGCAGTACTTC,CSAREDREQYF
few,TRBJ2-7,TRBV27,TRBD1,TGTGCCAGCAGTTACCAGGGACAGGGGGGCAACGAGCAGTACTTC,CASSYQGQGGNEQYF
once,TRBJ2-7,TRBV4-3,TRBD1,TGCGCCAGCAGCCAAGATCCCCCTTCCGGGACAGCTCACTACGAGCAGTACTTC,CASSQDPPSGTAHYEQYF
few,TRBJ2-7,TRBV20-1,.,TGCAGTGCCTCCCTTTTACGGGACGGATTCTACGAGCAGTACTTC,CSASLLRDGFYEQYF
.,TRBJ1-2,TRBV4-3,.,TGCGCCAGCAGCCTAGACAGAAGCTATGGCTACACCTTC,CASSLDRSYGYTF
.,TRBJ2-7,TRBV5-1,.,TGCGCCAGCAGCCCCCGGGCTCTCAATGGGAAGAAGGAGCAGTACTTC,CASSPRALNGKKEQYF
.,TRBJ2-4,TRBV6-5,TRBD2,TGTGCCAGCAGTTACGGGGGGACTAGCGTCGGAAACATTCAGTACTTC,CASSYGGTSVGNIQYF
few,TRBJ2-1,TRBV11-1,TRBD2,TGTGCCAGCAGCTTAGAACTAGCGGGGGGGAATGAGCAGTTCTTC,CASSLELAGGNEQFF
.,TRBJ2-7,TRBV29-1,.,TGCAGCGGAAGTGGGCAGACCCACGAGCAGTACTTC,CSGSGQTHEQYF
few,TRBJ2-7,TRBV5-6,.,TGTGCCAGCAGATCTCAGAACTACGAGCAGTACTTC,CASRSQNYEQYF
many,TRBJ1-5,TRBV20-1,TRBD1,TGCAGTGCCCCGGGACAGGGGGCCTATCAGCCCCAGCATTTT,CSAPGQGAYQPQHF
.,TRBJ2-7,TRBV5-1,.,TGCGCCAGCAGCCCCGTATGGGGTAGCGAGCAGTACTTC,CASSPVWGSEQYF
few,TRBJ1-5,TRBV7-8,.,TGTGCCAGCAGCTACTATGCCCCATGGCCTCCGGGGGGGGATAATCAGCCCCAGCATTTT,CASSYYAPWPPGGDNQPQHF
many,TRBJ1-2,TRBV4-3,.,TGCGCCAGCAGCCAAAACGTCAGGATAAACTATGGCTACACCTTC,CASSQNVRINYGYTF
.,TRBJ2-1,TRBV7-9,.,TGTGCCAGCAGCGCTCAGGGGGGGAGCTCCTACAATGAGCAGTTCTTC,CASSAQGGSSYNEQFF
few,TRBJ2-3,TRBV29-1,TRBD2,TGCAGCGTAACGGGACTAGCGGGGGGAGCGAACCCAAGCACAGATACGCAGTATTTT,CSVTGLAGGANPSTDTQYF
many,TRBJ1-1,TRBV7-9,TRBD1,TGTGCCAGCAGCTTAGCCCACAGGGGCACTGAAGCTTTCTTT,CASSLAHRGTEAFF
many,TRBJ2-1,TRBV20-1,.,TGCAGTGCTAGAGAGGCGGGGTCTTACAATGAGCAGTTCTTC,CSAREAGSYNEQFF